The T cell receptor (beta chain) under discussion was sequenced for a study of T cell responses to AZD1222 COVID-19 vaccine. Clones were sequenced by immunoSEQ multiplex PCR, and TCRdb holds only the in-frame ones, with some missing. The sample has roughly 67,000 clones, approximately 88% seen once; the top ten hold less than 20%. Per the germline V gene, CDR1 is MNHEY and CDR2 is SVGAGI. With 0 bases removed from V and 0 bases from J, the gap between germline ends came to 9 bases. This CDR3 region has 15 residues. On this clone itself: Its antigen is currently unknown.

Study-wide results and caveats: With dominance at 160-218 and 743-854, vaccine-associated CD4 TCRs spanned spike. Vaccination with two AZD1222 doses was followed by a rise in Spike-specific TCR breadth and depth.

The chain carries TRBV6-5 and TRBJ2-7; the D is unclear. The sequencing used peripheral blood, collected on day 0 of AZD1222 vaccination. The sequence derives from an adult in good health. This CDR3 is CASSYSLDHSYEQYF. The CDR3 nucleotides are TGTGCCAGCAGTTACTCATTGGACCACTCCTACGAGCAGTACTTC.